The clone carrying this TCR beta chain was picked up a small number of times. Its antigen is unknown. Thyroid ultrasound, orbital computed tomography, clinical symptoms, and serum thyroxine and TRAb underpinned diagnoses. The sample originates from a study of T cells in Graves' hyperthyroidism and ophthalmopathy. Findings of the study overall: The model's output predicted ophthalmopathy at a median of roughly 6.9 months prior to onset. Blood also showed most of the thyroid clonotypes that were expanded above 0.001.

Trimming left V 1 base short and J 14 bases short, with 9 bases between. The CDR3 sequence is 10 residues long. Germline V gene data show CDR1 as DFQATT and CDR2 as SNEGSKA (reference sequence). TCR beta CDR3 regions were amplified from RNA transcripts. The TCR CDR3 was amplified in a first-round RT-PCR using the HTBI primer set. MiXCR, run by TCRdb on the multiplex PCR reads, gives a single entry per CDR3 protein. The sample holds roughly 720,000 distinct CDR3 sequences, around 16% seen once. This chain links TRBV20-1 with TRBJ2-1, with D unclear. The sequenced sample consisted of blood. The sequence came from a man aged 50-59 years with Graves' hyperthyroidism. CDR3 DNA sequence: TGCAGTGCTAGAGTGGGCCTGGAGTTCTTC. Amino acid sequence: CSARVGLEFF.